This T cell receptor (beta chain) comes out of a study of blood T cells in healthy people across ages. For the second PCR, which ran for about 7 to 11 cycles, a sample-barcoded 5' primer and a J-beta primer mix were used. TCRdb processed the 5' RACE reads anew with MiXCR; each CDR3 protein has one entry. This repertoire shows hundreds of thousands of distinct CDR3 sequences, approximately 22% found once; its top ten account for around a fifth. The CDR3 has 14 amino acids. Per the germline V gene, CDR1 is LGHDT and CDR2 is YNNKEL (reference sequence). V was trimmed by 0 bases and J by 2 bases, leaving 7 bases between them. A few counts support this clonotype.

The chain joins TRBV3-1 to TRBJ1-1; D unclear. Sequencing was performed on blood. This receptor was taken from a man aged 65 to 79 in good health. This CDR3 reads CASSQDSGNTEAFF. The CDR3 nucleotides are TGTGCCAGCAGCCAAGATTCCGGAAACACTGAAGCTTTCTTT.